The 13 T cell receptor beta chains reported below all come from one sample, sequenced in a study of shared clonotypes between healthy human individuals. Clones were sequenced by immunoSEQ multiplex PCR, and TCRdb holds only the in-frame ones, with some missing. This sample has 600,000 to 700,000 clones; around 73% occur once, and the top ten carry around 1.7%. Sequencing was performed on memory CD4+ T cells sorted from blood. The subset: CD45RA-negative fraction. The source is a woman aged 30 to 39 in good health.

The chain couples TRBV28 to TRBJ1-2; tentative D call: TRBD1 (5 bases). The CDR3 consists of 12 residues. V was clipped by 1 base and J by 8 bases, with 8 bases between them. Germline lookup yields CDR1 MDHEN and CDR2 SYDVKM. The DNA for the CDR3 is TGTGCCAGCAGTTTATCAGGGTTGGGCTACACCTTC. Translated, it gives CASSLSGLGYTF.

This clone was observed once. This likely came from a read error, as a far larger clone is one base away. The chain combines TRBV14 with TRBJ2-1; 10 positions agree with TRBD2. Unmatched junction bases numbered 18, after V lost 1 base and J lost 6 bases. The CDR3 sequence is 20 residues long. CDR1 is SGHDN, CDR2 FVKESK, per germline. CDR3 sequence: CASSQGRLAGEPLTVNEQFF. In nucleotides, the CDR3 is TGTGCCAGCAGCCAAGGTAGGCTAGCGGGAGAGCCCCTGACCGTCAATGAGCAGTTCTTC.

CDR3 bases: TGTGCCAGCAGCCGCCCCGGGACTAGCATGACAGATACGCAGTATTTT. Residues: CASSRPGTSMTDTQYF. The chain has TRBV28 and TRBJ2-3, with 9 bases that match TRBD2. Germline V gene lookup returns CDR1 MDHEN and CDR2 SYDVKM. The CDR3 totals 16 residues. Losses at the gene ends were 6 bases for V and 3 bases for J; bases not matched to a gene: 10.

This chain uses TRBV2 with TRBJ1-5; tentative D call: TRBD1 (5 bases). The CDR3 has 13 amino acids. V gave up 6 bases and J gave up 9 bases, with 15 bases separating them. Per germline, CDR1 SNHLY and CDR2 FYNNEI. The CDR3 protein is CASRGPPDGPQHF. In DNA form, the CDR3 reads TGTGCCAGCAGGGGACCCCCAGACGGGCCCCAGCATTTT.

This clone was found a few times. The J gene is TRBJ1-1, the V gene TRBV5-1; 9 bases are a match to TRBD1. Unmatched junction bases numbered 6, after V lost 4 bases and J lost 5 bases. The CDR3 sequence is 14 residues long. The germline V gene has CDR1 SGHRS and CDR2 YFSETQ. The CDR3 is CASSKGQGGTEAFF. In DNA form, the CDR3 reads TGCGCCAGCAGCAAGGGACAGGGCGGAACTGAAGCTTTCTTT.

The chain carries TRBV7-2 and TRBJ1-5; no clear D. This CDR3 has 12 amino acids. The germline V and J ends were trimmed by 5 bases and 8 bases, with 10 bases remaining between them. Per germline, CDR1 SGHTA and CDR2 FQGNSA. CDR3 loop: CASSPRGKPQHF. CDR3 nucleotide sequence: TGTGCCAGCAGCCCGCGCGGGAAGCCCCAGCATTTT.

This rearrangement joins TRBV27 to TRBJ2-7; D unresolved. Germline lookup yields CDR1 MNHEY and CDR2 SMNVEV (reference sequence). This CDR3 has 16 residues. Trimming took off 4 bases at V and 0 bases at J, with 16 bases between the two ends. The CDR3 coding sequence is TGTGCCAGCAGTTCTACAGCGTACCTTAGCTCCTACGAGCAGTACTTC. As protein: CASSSTAYLSSYEQYF.

In its sample, this clone was seen a few times. The V and J genes are TRBV25-1 and TRBJ2-7; possibly TRBD1 for D (6 bases). Germline V gene sequence: CDR1 MGHDK, CDR2 SYGVNS. The V gene lost 4 bases and the J gene lost 4 bases, with 20 bases spanning the gap. The CDR3 sequence is 16 residues long. The CDR3 DNA reads as TGTGCCAGCAGTGTAGGGGTAGAGGACAGAGGGTACGAGCAGTACTTC. Residues: CASSVGVEDRGYEQYF.

This clone occurred once. The CDR3 sequence is CASSGLGQNTEAFF. In nucleotides, the CDR3 is TGTGCCAGCAGCGGACTGGGACAGAACACTGAAGCTTTCTTT. V and J are TRBV7-8 and TRBJ1-1, with D maybe TRBD1 (6 bases). The germline CDR1 and CDR2 sequences are SGHVS and FQNEAQ. CDR3 length: 14 residues. Trimming removed 5 bases from V and 1 base from J, with 11 bases in between. The full variable domain, completed using reference TRBV7-8 and TRBJ1-1, is GAGVSQSPRYKVAKRGQDVALRCDPISGHVSLFWYQQALGQGPEFLTYFQNEAQLDKSGLPSDRFFAERPEGSVSTLKIQRTQQEDSAVYLCASSGLGQNTEAFFGQGTRLTVV.

The chain joins TRBV20-1 to TRBJ1-3; D may be TRBD1 (5 bases). V was shortened by 6 bases and J by 11 bases, with 14 bases between the two germline ends. The CDR3 sequence is 11 residues long. The germline gives CDR1 DFQATT, CDR2 SNEGSKA (reference sequence). The CDR3 DNA sequence: TGCAGTGCCTCGCCGGGGGAAGCCATATATTTT. Amino acid sequence: CSASPGEAIYF.

The chain uses TRBV7-2 and TRBJ2-3; the match to TRBD2 covers 9 bases. The germline gives CDR1 SGHTA, CDR2 FQGNSA. With V trimmed by 3 bases and J by 0 bases, 7 bases remained unmatched. The CDR3 consists of 17 residues. CDR3 coding DNA: TGTGCCAGCAGCTTTAAAGGGGCGGGAGGGAGCACAGATACGCAGTATTTT. Translation: CASSFKGAGGSTDTQYF.

The genes are TRBV9 and TRBJ2-5; no clear D. Germline values: CDR1 SGDLS, CDR2 YYNGEE. Deletions cut 3 bases from V and 0 bases from J, with 9 bases between. The CDR3 contains 14 residues. The CDR3 sequence is CASSGNLYQETQYF. The DNA of the CDR3 is TGTGCCAGCAGCGGGAACCTGTACCAAGAGACCCAGTACTTC.

V gene TRBV7-3 combines with J gene TRBJ1-2; weak D call: TRBD1 (5 bases). Germline V gene data show CDR1 as SGHTA and CDR2 as FQGTGA. CDR3 length: 14 residues. The V and J ends lost 8 bases and 4 bases respectively, with 17 bases between them. CDR3 sequence reads: CASQPTTGTYGYTF. The CDR3 coding sequence is TGTGCCAGCCAACCCACCACAGGAACCTATGGCTACACCTTC.